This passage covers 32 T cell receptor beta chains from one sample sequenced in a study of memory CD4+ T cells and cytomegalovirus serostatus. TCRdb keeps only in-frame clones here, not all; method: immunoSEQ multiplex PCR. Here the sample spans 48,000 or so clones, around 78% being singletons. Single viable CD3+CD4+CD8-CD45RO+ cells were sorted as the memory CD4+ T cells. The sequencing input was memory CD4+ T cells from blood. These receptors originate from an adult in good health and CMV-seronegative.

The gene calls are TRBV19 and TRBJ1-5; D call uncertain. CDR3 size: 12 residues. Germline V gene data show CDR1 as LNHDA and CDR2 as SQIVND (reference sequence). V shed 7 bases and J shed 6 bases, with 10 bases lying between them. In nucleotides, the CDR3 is TGTGCCAGTACCAATATAGCTCAGCCCCAGCATTTT. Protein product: CASTNIAQPQHF.

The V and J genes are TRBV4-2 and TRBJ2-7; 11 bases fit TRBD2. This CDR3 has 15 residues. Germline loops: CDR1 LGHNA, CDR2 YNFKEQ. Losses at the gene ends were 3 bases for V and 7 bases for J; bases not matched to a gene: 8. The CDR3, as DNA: TGTGCCAGCAGCCACCTAGCGGGGGGCGAAGGGGAGCAGTACTTC. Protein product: CASSHLAGGEGEQYF.

Here the CDR3 DNA reads TGTGCCAGCAGTCCCGGGACACAATCTAACTATGGCTACACCTTC. It translates to CASSPGTQSNYGYTF. The rearrangement uses TRBV2 and TRBJ1-2; D might be TRBD1 (6 bases). In germline, CDR1 is SNHLY, CDR2 FYNNEI. This CDR3 has 15 amino acids. Trimming removed 5 bases from V and 0 bases from J, with 13 bases in between. The whole variable domain, filled in from reference TRBV2 and TRBJ1-2, reads EPEVTQTPSHQVTQMGQEVILRCVPISNHLYFYWYRQILGQKVEFLVSFYNNEISEKSEIFDDQFSVERPDGSNFTLKIRSTKLEDSAMYFCASSPGTQSNYGYTFGSGTRLTVV.

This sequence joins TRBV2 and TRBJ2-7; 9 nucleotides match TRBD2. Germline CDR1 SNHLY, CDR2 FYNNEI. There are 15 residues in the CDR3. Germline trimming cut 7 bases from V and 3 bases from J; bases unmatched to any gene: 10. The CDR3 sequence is CASIRGGASIYEQYF. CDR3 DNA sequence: TGTGCCAGCATTCGCGGGGGGGCCTCCATCTACGAGCAGTACTTC.

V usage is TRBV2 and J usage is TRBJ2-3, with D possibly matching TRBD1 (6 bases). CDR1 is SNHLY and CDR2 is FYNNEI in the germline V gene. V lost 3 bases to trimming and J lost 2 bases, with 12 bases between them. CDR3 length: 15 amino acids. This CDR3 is CASSELGQNTDTQYF. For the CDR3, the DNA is TGTGCCAGCAGTGAGCTCGGACAGAACACAGATACGCAGTATTTT.

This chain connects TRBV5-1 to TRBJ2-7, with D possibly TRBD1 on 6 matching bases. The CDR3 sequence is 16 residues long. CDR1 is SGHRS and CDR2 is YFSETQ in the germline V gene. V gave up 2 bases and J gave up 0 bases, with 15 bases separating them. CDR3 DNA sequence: TGCGCCAGCAGCTTCCGGACAGAGCCTTACTCCTACGAGCAGTACTTC. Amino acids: CASSFRTEPYSYEQYF. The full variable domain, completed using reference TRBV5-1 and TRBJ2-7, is KAGVTQTPRYLIKTRGQQVTLSCSPISGHRSVSWYQQTPGQGLQFLFEYFSETQRNKGNFPGRFSGRQFSNSRSEMNVSTLELGDSALYLCASSFRTEPYSYEQYFGPGTRLTVT.

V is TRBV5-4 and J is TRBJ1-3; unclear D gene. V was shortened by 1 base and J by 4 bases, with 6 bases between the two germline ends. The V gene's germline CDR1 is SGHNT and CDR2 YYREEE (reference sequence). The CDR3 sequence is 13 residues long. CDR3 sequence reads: CASSLFRGNTIYF. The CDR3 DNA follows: TGTGCCAGCAGCTTGTTCAGGGGAAACACCATATATTTT.

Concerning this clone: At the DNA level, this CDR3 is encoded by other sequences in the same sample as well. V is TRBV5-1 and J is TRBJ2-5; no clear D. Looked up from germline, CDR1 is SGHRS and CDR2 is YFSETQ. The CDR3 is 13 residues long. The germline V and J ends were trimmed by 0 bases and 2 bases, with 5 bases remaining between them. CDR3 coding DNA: TGCGCCAGCAGCTTGGTTCCTCAAGAGACCCAGTACTTC. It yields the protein CASSLVPQETQYF.

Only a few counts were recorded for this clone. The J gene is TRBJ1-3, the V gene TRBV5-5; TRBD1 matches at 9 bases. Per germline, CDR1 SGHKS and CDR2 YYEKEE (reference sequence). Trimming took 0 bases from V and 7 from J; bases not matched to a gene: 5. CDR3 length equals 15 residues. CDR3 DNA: TGTGCCAGCAGCTTGGAGGGGACAGGGTCGAACACCATATATTTT. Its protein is CASSLEGTGSNTIYF.

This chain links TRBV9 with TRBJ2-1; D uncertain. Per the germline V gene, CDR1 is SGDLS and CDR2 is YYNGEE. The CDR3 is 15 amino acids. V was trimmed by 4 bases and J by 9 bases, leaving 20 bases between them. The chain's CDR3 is CASSIQTGPWGEQFF. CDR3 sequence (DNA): TGTGCCAGCAGCATCCAAACCGGGCCTTGGGGTGAGCAGTTCTTC.

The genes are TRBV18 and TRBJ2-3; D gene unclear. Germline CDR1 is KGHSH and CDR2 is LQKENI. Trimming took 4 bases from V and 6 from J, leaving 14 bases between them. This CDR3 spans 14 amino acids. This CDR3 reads CASSLSAAADTQYF. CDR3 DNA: TGTGCCAGCTCACTCTCTGCGGCGGCTGATACGCAGTATTTT.

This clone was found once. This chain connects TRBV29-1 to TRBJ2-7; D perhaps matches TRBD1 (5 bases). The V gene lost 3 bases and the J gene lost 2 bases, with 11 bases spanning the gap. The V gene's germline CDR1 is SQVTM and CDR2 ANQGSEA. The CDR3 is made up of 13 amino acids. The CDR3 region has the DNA TGCAGCGTTGATACAGGAAACCCCTACGAGCAGTACTTC. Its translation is CSVDTGNPYEQYF.

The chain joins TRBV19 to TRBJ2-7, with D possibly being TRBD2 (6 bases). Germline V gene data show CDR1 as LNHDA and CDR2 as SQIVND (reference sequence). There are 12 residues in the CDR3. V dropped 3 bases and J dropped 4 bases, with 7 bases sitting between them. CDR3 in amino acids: CASSIGGYEQYF. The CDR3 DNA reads TGTGCCAGTAGTATCGGAGGGTACGAGCAGTACTTC. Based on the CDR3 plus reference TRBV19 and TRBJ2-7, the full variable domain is DGGITQSPKYLFRKEGQNVTLSCEQNLNHDAMYWYRQDPGQGLRLIYYSQIVNDFQKGDIAEGYSVSREKKESFPLTVTSAQKNPTAFYLCASSIGGYEQYFGPGTRLTVT.

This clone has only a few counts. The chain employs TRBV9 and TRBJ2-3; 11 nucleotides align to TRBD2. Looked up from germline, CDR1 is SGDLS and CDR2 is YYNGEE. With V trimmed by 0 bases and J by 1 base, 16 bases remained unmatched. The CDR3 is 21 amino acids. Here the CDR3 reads CASSVALGVGSGRGGTDTQYF. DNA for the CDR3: TGTGCCAGCAGCGTAGCTCTCGGAGTCGGTAGCGGGAGGGGCGGCACAGATACGCAGTATTTT.

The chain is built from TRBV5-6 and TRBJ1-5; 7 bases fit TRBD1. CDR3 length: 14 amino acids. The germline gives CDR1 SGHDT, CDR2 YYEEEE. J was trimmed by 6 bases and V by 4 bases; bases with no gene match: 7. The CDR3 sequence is CASSPTGQGQPQHF. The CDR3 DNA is TGTGCCAGCAGCCCGACAGGGCAAGGTCAGCCCCAGCATTTT.

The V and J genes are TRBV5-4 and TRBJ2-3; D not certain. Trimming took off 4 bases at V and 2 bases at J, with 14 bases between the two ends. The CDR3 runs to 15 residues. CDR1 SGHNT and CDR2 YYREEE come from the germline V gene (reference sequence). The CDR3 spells CASSHNKKFTDTQYF. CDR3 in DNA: TGTGCCAGCAGCCACAACAAGAAGTTCACAGATACGCAGTATTTT.

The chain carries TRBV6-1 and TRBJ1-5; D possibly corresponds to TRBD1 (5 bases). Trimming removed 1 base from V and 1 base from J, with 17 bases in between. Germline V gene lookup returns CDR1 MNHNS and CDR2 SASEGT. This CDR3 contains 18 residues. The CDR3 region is CASSEGRQTSLSNQPQHF. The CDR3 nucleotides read TGTGCCAGCAGTGAAGGGCGACAGACCAGTTTAAGCAATCAGCCCCAGCATTTT.

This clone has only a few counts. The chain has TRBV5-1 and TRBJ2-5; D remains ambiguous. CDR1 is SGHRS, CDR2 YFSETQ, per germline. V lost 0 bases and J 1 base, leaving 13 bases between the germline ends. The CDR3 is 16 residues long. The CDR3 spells CASSLGASQAQETQYF. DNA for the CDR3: TGCGCCAGCAGCTTGGGGGCGAGCCAGGCCCAAGAGACCCAGTACTTC.

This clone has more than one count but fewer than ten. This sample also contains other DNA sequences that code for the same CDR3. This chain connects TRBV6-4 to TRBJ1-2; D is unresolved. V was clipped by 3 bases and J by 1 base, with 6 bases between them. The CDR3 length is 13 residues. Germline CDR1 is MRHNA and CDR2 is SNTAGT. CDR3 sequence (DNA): TGTGCCAGCAGTGAGGGCATTAACTATGGCTACACCTTC. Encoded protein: CASSEGINYGYTF.

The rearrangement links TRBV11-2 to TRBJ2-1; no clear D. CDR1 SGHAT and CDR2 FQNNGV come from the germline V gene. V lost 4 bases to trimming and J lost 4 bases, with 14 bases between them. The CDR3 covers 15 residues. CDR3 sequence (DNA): TGTGCCAGCAGCTCCCCTTCGAGTCGATACAATGAGCAGTTCTTC. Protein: CASSSPSSRYNEQFF.

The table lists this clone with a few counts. This CDR3 is CASSPPASAGQETQYF. The DNA of the CDR3 is TGCGCCAGCAGTCCTCCGGCCTCAGCGGGGCAAGAGACCCAGTACTTC. The chain carries TRBV4-1 and TRBJ2-5, with 7 bases lining up with TRBD2. The germline gives CDR1 MGHRA, CDR2 YSYEKL. The junction had 12 bases not matched to a gene; V was cut back by 6 bases and J by 2 bases. This CDR3 spans 16 amino acids.

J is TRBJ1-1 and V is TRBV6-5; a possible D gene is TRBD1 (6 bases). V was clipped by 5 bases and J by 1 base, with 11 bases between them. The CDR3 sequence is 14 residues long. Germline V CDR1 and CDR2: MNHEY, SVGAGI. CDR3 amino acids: CASSAPGQNTEAFF. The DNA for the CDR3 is TGTGCCAGCAGTGCTCCGGGACAGAACACTGAAGCTTTCTTT.

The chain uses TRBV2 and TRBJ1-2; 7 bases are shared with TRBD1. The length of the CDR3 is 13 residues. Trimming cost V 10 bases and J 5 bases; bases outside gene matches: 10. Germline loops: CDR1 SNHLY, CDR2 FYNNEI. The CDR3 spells CATVDRVRYGYTF. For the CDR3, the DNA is TGTGCCACCGTAGACAGGGTGAGGTATGGCTACACCTTC.

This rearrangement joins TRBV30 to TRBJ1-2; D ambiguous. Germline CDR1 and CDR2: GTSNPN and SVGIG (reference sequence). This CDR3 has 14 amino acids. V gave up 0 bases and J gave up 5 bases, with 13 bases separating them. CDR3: CAWSVAVAYYGYTF. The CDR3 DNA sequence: TGTGCCTGGAGTGTGGCTGTAGCGTATTATGGCTACACCTTC.

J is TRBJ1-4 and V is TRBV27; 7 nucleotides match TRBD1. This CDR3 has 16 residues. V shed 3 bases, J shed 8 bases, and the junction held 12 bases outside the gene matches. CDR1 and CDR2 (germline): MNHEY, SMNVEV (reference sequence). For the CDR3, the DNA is TGTGCCAGCAGTTTCCCTCAGGGGGGGGTCGAAGAAAAACTGTTTTTT. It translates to CASSFPQGGVEEKLFF.

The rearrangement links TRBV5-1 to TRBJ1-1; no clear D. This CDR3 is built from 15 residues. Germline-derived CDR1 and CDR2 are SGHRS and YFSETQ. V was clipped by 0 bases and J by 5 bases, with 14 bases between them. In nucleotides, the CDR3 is TGCGCCAGCAGCTTGGCCGAAGGGTTGCAGACTGAAGCTTTCTTT. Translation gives CASSLAEGLQTEAFF.

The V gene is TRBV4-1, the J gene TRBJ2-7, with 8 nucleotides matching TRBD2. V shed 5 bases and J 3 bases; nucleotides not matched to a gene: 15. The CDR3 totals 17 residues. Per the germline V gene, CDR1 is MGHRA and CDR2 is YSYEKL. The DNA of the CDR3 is TGCGCCAGCAGCTCCCCCAGCCGGGGGACTAGGGACTACGAGCAGTACTTC. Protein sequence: CASSSPSRGTRDYEQYF.

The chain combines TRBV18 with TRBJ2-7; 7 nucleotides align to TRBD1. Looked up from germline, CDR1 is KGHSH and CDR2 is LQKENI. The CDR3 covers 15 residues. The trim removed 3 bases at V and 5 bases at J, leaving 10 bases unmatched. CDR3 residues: CASSPPGVRGNEQYF. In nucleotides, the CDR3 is TGTGCCAGCTCACCCCCCGGGGTCAGGGGGAACGAGCAGTACTTC.

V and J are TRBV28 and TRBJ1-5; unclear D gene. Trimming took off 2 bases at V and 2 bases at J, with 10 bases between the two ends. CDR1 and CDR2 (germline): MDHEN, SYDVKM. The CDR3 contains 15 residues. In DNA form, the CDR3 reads TGTGCCAGCAGTTTAAGGAAATTGGGCAATCAGCCCCAGCATTTT. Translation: CASSLRKLGNQPQHF.

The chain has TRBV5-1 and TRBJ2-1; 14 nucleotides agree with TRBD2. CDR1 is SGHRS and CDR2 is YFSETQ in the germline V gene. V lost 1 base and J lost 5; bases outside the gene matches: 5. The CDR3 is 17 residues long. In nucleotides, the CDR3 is TGCGCCAGCAGCTTGAAGGGGGGACTAGCGGGAGACAATGAGCAGTTCTTC. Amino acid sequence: CASSLKGGLAGDNEQFF. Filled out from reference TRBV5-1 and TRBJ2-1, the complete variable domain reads KAGVTQTPRYLIKTRGQQVTLSCSPISGHRSVSWYQQTPGQGLQFLFEYFSETQRNKGNFPGRFSGRQFSNSRSEMNVSTLELGDSALYLCASSLKGGLAGDNEQFFGPGTRLTVL.

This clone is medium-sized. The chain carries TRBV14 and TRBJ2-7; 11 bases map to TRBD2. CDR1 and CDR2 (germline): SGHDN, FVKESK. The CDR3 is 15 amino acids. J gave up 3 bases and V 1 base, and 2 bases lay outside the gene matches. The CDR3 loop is CASSQGLAGFYEQYF. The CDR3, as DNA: TGTGCCAGCAGCCAAGGACTAGCGGGATTCTACGAGCAGTACTTC. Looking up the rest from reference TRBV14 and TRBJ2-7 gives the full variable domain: EAGVTQFPSHSVIEKGQTVTLRCDPISGHDNLYWYRRVMGKEIKFLLHFVKESKQDESGMPNNRFLAERTGGTYSTLKVQPAELEDSGVYFCASSQGLAGFYEQYFGPGTRLTVT.

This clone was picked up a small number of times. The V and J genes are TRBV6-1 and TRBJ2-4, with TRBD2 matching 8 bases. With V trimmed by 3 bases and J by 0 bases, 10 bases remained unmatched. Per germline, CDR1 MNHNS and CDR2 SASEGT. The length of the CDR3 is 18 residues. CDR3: CASSDPGGSTIAKNIQYF. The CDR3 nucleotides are TGTGCCAGCAGTGACCCGGGAGGGTCCACGATAGCCAAAAACATTCAGTACTTC.